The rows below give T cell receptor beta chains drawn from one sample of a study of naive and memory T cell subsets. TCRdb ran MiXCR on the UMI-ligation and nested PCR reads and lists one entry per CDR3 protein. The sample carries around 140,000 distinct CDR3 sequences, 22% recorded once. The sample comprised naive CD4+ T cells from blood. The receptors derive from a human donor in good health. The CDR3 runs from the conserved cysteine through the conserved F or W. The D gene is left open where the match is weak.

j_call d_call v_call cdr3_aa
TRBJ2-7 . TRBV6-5 CASMDRLSYEQYF
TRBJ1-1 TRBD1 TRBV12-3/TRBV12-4 CASSFQGQGKGEAFF
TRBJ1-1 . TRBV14 CASSLSLNTEAFF
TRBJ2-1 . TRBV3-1 CASSQAPERRQFF
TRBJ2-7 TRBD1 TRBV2 CASSEFSGTGPYF
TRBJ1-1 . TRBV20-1 CSAPVGANTEAFF
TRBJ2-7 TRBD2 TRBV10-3 CAISRGLAGVEQYF
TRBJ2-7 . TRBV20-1 CSAGAGDRTYEQYF
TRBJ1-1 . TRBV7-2 CASSLSPGNTEAFF
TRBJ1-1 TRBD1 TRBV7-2 CASSSGQGSAVHGSFF
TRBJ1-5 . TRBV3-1 CASSPRDGSNQPQHF